Listed below are T cell receptor beta chains from one sample, sequenced in a study of CD8 T cells in Susac syndrome. TCRdb passed the immunoSEQ multiplex PCR reads through MiXCR, listing each CDR3 protein once. This table holds about 150,000 distinct CDR3 sequences, approximately 96% found once. Sequencing was performed on CD8+ T cells from PBMCs. The origin of the receptors is a human donor with multiple sclerosis. Each CDR3 is given with its conserved first and last residue. Fields, in order: CDR3 DNA, CDR3 protein, D gene, V gene, J gene, clone size, CDR3 length. A D gene is named only where the DNA matches it firmly. The size field is filled for only some rows; it gives once, few, many or a size class.

CDR3 DNA: TGTGCCAGCAGCGTATCCTGGGGACTAGCCAAAAACATTCAGTACTTC
CDR3 protein: CASSVSWGLAKNIQYF
D gene: -
V gene: TRBV9
J gene: TRBJ2-4
clone size: -
CDR3 length: 16

CDR3 DNA: TGTGCCACCAGCCCCCGGGGCTCAACCGGGGCACCCCTCCACTTT
CDR3 protein: CATSPRGSTGAPLHF
D gene: -
V gene: TRBV15
J gene: TRBJ1-6
clone size: -
CDR3 length: 15

CDR3 DNA: TGTGCCAGCAGCCAAGATGGGCTGAGCCGGAACACTGAAGCTTTCTTT
CDR3 protein: CASSQDGLSRNTEAFF
D gene: -
V gene: TRBV14
J gene: TRBJ1-1
clone size: -
CDR3 length: 16

CDR3 DNA: TGTGCCAGCAGTTTGGGTGGGGTGACGGATGGCTACACCTTC
CDR3 protein: CASSLGGVTDGYTF
D gene: -
V gene: TRBV12-3/TRBV12-4
J gene: TRBJ1-2
clone size: -
CDR3 length: 14

CDR3 DNA: TGTGCCAGCAGTTTATCCAGTTATAGCAATCAGCCCCAGCATTTT
CDR3 protein: CASSLSSYSNQPQHF
D gene: -
V gene: TRBV27
J gene: TRBJ1-5
clone size: few
CDR3 length: 15

CDR3 DNA: TGTGCCAGCTCACCACCCCCAGGGGGATTATCCTACAATGAGCAGTTCTTC
CDR3 protein: CASSPPPGGLSYNEQFF
D gene: TRBD1
V gene: TRBV18
J gene: TRBJ2-1
clone size: once
CDR3 length: 17

CDR3 DNA: TGTGCCTGGAGTGTAATTTCCCCCTACGAGCAGTACTTC
CDR3 protein: CAWSVISPYEQYF
D gene: -
V gene: TRBV30
J gene: TRBJ2-7
clone size: -
CDR3 length: 13

CDR3 DNA: TGTGCCAGCAGTTTCGGGGGGAGTAACACTGAAGCTTTCTTT
CDR3 protein: CASSFGGSNTEAFF
D gene: -
V gene: TRBV27
J gene: TRBJ1-1
clone size: -
CDR3 length: 14

CDR3 DNA: TGTGCCAGCAGCTTGGGTCTTACGGGACAAGAGACCCAGTACTTC
CDR3 protein: CASSLGLTGQETQYF
D gene: -
V gene: TRBV7-9
J gene: TRBJ2-5
clone size: -
CDR3 length: 15

CDR3 DNA: TGTGCCTCCCTGGGGACCGGTACGCAGTATTTT
CDR3 protein: CASLGTGTQYF
D gene: -
V gene: TRBV10-3
J gene: TRBJ2-3
clone size: -
CDR3 length: 11

CDR3 DNA: TGTGCCAGCAGCCAACGCCCCGTTGACAGGGGGGCCTACGAGCAGTACTTC
CDR3 protein: CASSQRPVDRGAYEQYF
D gene: TRBD1
V gene: TRBV14
J gene: TRBJ2-7
clone size: -
CDR3 length: 17

CDR3 DNA: TGCAGTGCTAGGCTCCCGGACAGGGGGAAAAAGTCACCCCTCCACTTT
CDR3 protein: CSARLPDRGKKSPLHF
D gene: TRBD1
V gene: TRBV20-1
J gene: TRBJ1-6
clone size: -
CDR3 length: 16

CDR3 DNA: TGTGCCAGCAGTCGGGACAGGGTAAGGGCTAGCAATCAGCCCCAGCATTTT
CDR3 protein: CASSRDRVRASNQPQHF
D gene: TRBD1
V gene: TRBV6-1
J gene: TRBJ1-5
clone size: -
CDR3 length: 17

CDR3 DNA: TGTGCCAGCAGTCTTAGGACTAGCGGTGGGGATGAGCAGTTCTTC
CDR3 protein: CASSLRTSGGDEQFF
D gene: TRBD2
V gene: TRBV12-3/TRBV12-4
J gene: TRBJ2-1
clone size: once
CDR3 length: 15

CDR3 DNA: TGCAGTGCTTCCGGGACTAGCTCCTACAATGAGCAGTTCTTC
CDR3 protein: CSASGTSSYNEQFF
D gene: TRBD2
V gene: TRBV20-1
J gene: TRBJ2-1
clone size: -
CDR3 length: 14

CDR3 DNA: TGTGCCAGCAGATCTCCGGGACAGGGGTCCGGGGAGCTGTTTTTT
CDR3 protein: CASRSPGQGSGELFF
D gene: TRBD1
V gene: TRBV7-9
J gene: TRBJ2-2
clone size: once
CDR3 length: 15